A single sample is the source of the 23 T cell receptor beta chains below, sequenced in a study of blood T cell repertoires in COVID-19. Repertoires were generated with immunoSEQ multiplex PCR, while TCRdb's copy carries only in-frame clones and drops some. The sample gives about 76,000 clones, about 80% of which show up once; 12% is in the top ten. Sequences were obtained from peripheral blood. The receptors shown here come from a human donor in a cohort sampled during active COVID-19.

J is TRBJ2-3 and V is TRBV28; TRBD2 aligns across 8 bases. V shed 3 bases and J 0 bases; nucleotides not matched to a gene: 5. This CDR3 contains 16 residues. Germline V lookup: CDR1 MDHEN, CDR2 SYDVKM. CDR3 protein: CASSFPLAGSTDTQYF. In DNA form, the CDR3 reads TGTGCCAGCAGTTTTCCCTTAGCGGGGAGCACAGATACGCAGTATTTT.

V gene TRBV28 combines with J gene TRBJ2-5; the match to TRBD2 covers 12 bases. The CDR3 length is 18 residues. The germline V gene encodes CDR1 MDHEN and CDR2 SYDVKM. CDR3 region: CSIHTRLAGAPTRETQYF. The CDR3 DNA reads as TGTTCCATCCACACCCGACTAGCGGGAGCACCCACGAGGGAGACCCAGTACTTC. The full variable domain, with the rest looked up from reference TRBV28 and TRBJ2-5, is DVKVTQSSRYLVKRTGEKVFLECVQDMDHENMFWYRQDPGLGLRLIYFSYDVKMKEKGDIPEGYSVSREKKERFSLILESASTNQTSMYLCSIHTRLAGAPTRETQYFGPGTRLLVL.

The chain is built from TRBV4-1 and TRBJ2-3; TRBD2 matches 9 bases. The CDR3 is 16 amino acids. The germline gives CDR1 MGHRA, CDR2 YSYEKL. The V gene end was trimmed by 1 base and the J gene end by 4 bases; junction bases not matched to a gene: 6. This CDR3 is CASSQGSGRYADTQYF. DNA of the CDR3: TGCGCCAGCAGCCAAGGCAGCGGGAGGTACGCAGATACGCAGTATTTT.

The V gene is TRBV4-3, the J gene TRBJ1-1; TRBD1 matches at 7 bases. CDR3 length: 13 residues. The V gene's germline CDR1 is LGHNA and CDR2 YSLEER. The V segment lost 0 bases and the J segment 10 bases; nucleotides outside the gene matches: 5. The CDR3 spells CASSQEYRGAAFF. CDR3 nucleotide sequence: TGCGCCAGCAGCCAAGAGTACAGGGGAGCAGCTTTCTTT.

The chain combines TRBV7-9 with TRBJ1-1, with unresolved D. Germline CDR1 SEHNR, CDR2 FQNEAQ (reference sequence). Trimming took off 1 base at V and 9 bases at J, with 15 bases between the two ends. This CDR3 has 14 residues. The CDR3 coding sequence is TGTGCCAGCAGCTTAGGCGGAGACCTCTTAAAAGCTTTCTTT. This codes for CASSLGGDLLKAFF. Looking up the rest from reference TRBV7-9 and TRBJ1-1 gives the full variable domain: DTGVSQNPRHKITKRGQNVTFRCDPISEHNRLYWYRQTLGQGPEFLTYFQNEAQLEKSRLLSDRFSAERPKGSFSTLEIQRTEQGDSAMYLCASSLGGDLLKAFFGQGTRLTVV.

This clone was detected once. This chain links TRBV11-2 with TRBJ2-7; D remains unclear. Looked up from germline, CDR1 is SGHAT and CDR2 is FQNNGV. This CDR3 contains 14 residues. V was cut by 2 bases and J by 6 bases, with 14 bases left in between. Here the CDR3 reads CASSLRQVASEQYF. CDR3 in DNA: TGTGCCAGCAGCTTACGTCAGGTGGCCAGCGAGCAGTACTTC.

This clone showed up just once. The chain has TRBV19 and TRBJ1-2; 9 bases line up with TRBD1. CDR1 is LNHDA and CDR2 is SQIVND in the germline V gene (reference sequence). CDR3 size: 17 residues. V shed 6 bases, J shed 0 bases, and the junction held 11 bases outside the gene matches. This CDR3 is CASSRVGQGLSNYGYTF. The CDR3 coding sequence is TGTGCCAGTAGCCGGGTCGGACAGGGGCTCTCTAACTATGGCTACACCTTC.

The chain employs TRBV7-3 and TRBJ2-1; 10 bases line up with TRBD2. J was trimmed by 5 bases and V by 1 base; bases with no gene match: 11. CDR1 is SGHTA and CDR2 is FQGTGA in the germline V gene. CDR3 length: 18 amino acids. CDR3 bases: TGTGCCAGCAGCTTAAGGTCCGGTAGCGGGAGGCACAACAATGAGCAGTTCTTC. Translated: CASSLRSGSGRHNNEQFF.

This clone was seen only once. The chain links TRBV28 to TRBJ2-2; possible D gene TRBD2, 6 bases. With 6 bases removed from V and 5 bases from J, the gap between germline ends came to 13 bases. Germline assignment: CDR1 MDHEN and CDR2 SYDVKM. The CDR3 extends over 14 amino acids. The CDR3 spells CASSRHAGTGELFF. Here the CDR3 DNA reads TGTGCCAGCAGCCGCCATGCGGGGACCGGGGAGCTGTTTTTT. Looking up the rest from reference TRBV28 and TRBJ2-2 gives the full variable domain: DVKVTQSSRYLVKRTGEKVFLECVQDMDHENMFWYRQDPGLGLRLIYFSYDVKMKEKGDIPEGYSVSREKKERFSLILESASTNQTSMYLCASSRHAGTGELFFGEGSRLTVL.

This clone is classed as medium-sized (0.01 to 0.1%). The chain combines TRBV9 with TRBJ1-3; D unresolved. Per germline, CDR1 SGDLS and CDR2 YYNGEE. The CDR3 extends over 14 amino acids. Trimming took 4 bases from V and 0 from J, leaving 8 bases between them. The CDR3 sequence: CASSKDTSGNTIYF. DNA of the CDR3: TGTGCCAGCAGCAAAGACACCTCTGGAAACACCATATATTTT.

V usage is TRBV27 and J usage is TRBJ2-7, with TRBD2 matching over 9 bases. Germline V gene data show CDR1 as MNHEY and CDR2 as SMNVEV (reference sequence). V gave up 5 bases and J gave up 4 bases; unmatched junction bases: 6. The CDR3 spans 14 residues. The CDR3 loop is CASSRSGSGYEQYV. The CDR3 DNA reads as TGTGCCAGCAGTCGTAGCGGGAGTGGTTACGAGCAGTACGTC.

V and J are TRBV5-5 and TRBJ1-3; D is unresolved. The CDR3 is made up of 15 amino acids. Trimming removed 6 bases at V and 3 bases at J, with 16 bases between. CDR1 SGHKS and CDR2 YYEKEE come from the germline V gene (reference sequence). This chain's CDR3 is CASTARMPGGNTIYF. The CDR3, as DNA: TGTGCCAGCACCGCGAGAATGCCTGGTGGAAACACCATATATTTT.

V usage is TRBV7-2 and J usage is TRBJ2-2; possibly TRBD2 for D (5 bases). Germline loops: CDR1 SGHTA, CDR2 FQGNSA. Trimming stripped 2 bases from V and 5 bases from J, with 15 bases between. CDR3 length: 16 residues. DNA for the CDR3: TGTGCCAGCAGCTTAAGGTGGTCGGGGAAAACCGGGGAGCTGTTTTTT. Translation: CASSLRWSGKTGELFF.

The chain uses TRBV11-2 and TRBJ2-7; 9 positions agree with TRBD2. The CDR3 spans 15 residues. Germline CDR1 is SGHAT and CDR2 is FQNNGV. J was trimmed by 4 bases and V by 6 bases; bases with no gene match: 10. CDR3 protein: CASSRGRRGGYEQYF. CDR3 DNA sequence: TGTGCCAGCAGTCGAGGGAGGCGGGGGGGATACGAGCAGTACTTC.

This clone has more than one count but fewer than ten. The chain uses TRBV5-4 and TRBJ1-6, with 9 bases identical to TRBD1. The CDR3 contains 14 residues. V trimming: 0 bases; J trimming: 13 bases; junction bases outside the gene matches: 5. Germline CDR1 and CDR2: SGHNT and YYREEE (reference sequence). The CDR3 region has the DNA TGTGCCAGCAGCTTGGGGGACAGGGAGATGCCCCTCCACTTT. Amino acid sequence: CASSLGDREMPLHF.

V usage is TRBV5-4 and J usage is TRBJ1-6; no clear D gene. The CDR3 is made up of 13 amino acids. Trimming left V 6 bases short and J 7 bases short, with 11 bases between. Per germline, CDR1 SGHNT and CDR2 YYREEE (reference sequence). CDR3 residues: CASTAQPNSPLHF. CDR3 nucleotides: TGTGCCAGCACTGCACAGCCCAATTCACCCCTCCACTTT.

J is TRBJ2-2 and V is TRBV7-9, with D unclear. Between the trimmed V and J ends, which lost 5 bases and 2 bases, there was a span of 15 bases. The CDR3 loop spans 16 amino acids. Germline-derived CDR1 and CDR2 are SEHNR and FQNEAQ (reference sequence). The CDR3 DNA follows: TGTGCCAGCAGCCTGATGGGCCAGGCCAACACCGGGGAGCTGTTTTTT. This codes for CASSLMGQANTGELFF.

This clone has a handful of counts. The V call is TRBV6-5, the J call TRBJ1-1; D is ambiguous. V gave up 3 bases and J gave up 1 base, with 6 bases separating them. The V gene's germline CDR1 is MNHEY and CDR2 SVGAGI. This CDR3 contains 13 residues. The CDR3 spells CASSYAENTEAFF. Here the CDR3 DNA reads TGTGCCAGCAGTTATGCAGAGAACACTGAAGCTTTCTTT.

The chain combines TRBV7-2 with TRBJ2-3, with TRBD2 identical over 9 bases. The germline CDR1 and CDR2 sequences are SGHTA and FQGNSA. V lost 5 bases, J lost 5 bases, and 8 bases stayed unmatched. The CDR3 is 15 residues long. The CDR3 DNA reads TGTGCCAGCAGCGGGGGCGGGGGGGAAAAAGATACGCAGTATTTT. It translates to CASSGGGGEKDTQYF.

This chain connects TRBV6-2 or TRBV6-3 to TRBJ2-5; 12 bases are shared with TRBD2. Germline-derived CDR1 and CDR2 are MNHEY and SVGEGT. V lost 3 bases to trimming and J lost 1 base; unmatched junction nucleotides: 9. The CDR3 consists of 18 residues. The CDR3 coding sequence is TGTGCCAGCAGTTATATCCTTTCTAGCGGGAGGGCCCAAGAGACCCAGTACTTC. Translating it yields CASSYILSSGRAQETQYF.

V is TRBV11-2 and J is TRBJ2-3, with TRBD2 matching over 8 bases. This CDR3 has 17 amino acids. Per germline, CDR1 SGHAT and CDR2 FQNNGV. V trimming: 5 bases; J trimming: 7 bases; junction bases outside the gene matches: 17. CDR3 coding DNA: TGTGCCAGCAGCACGTCGGGAGGGGGGGCCGCGACTCATACGCAGTATTTT. It specifies CASSTSGGGAATHTQYF.

The chain carries TRBV9 and TRBJ2-3; D unresolved. The CDR3 is 14 amino acids. Per germline, CDR1 SGDLS and CDR2 YYNGEE. V gave up 3 bases and J gave up 0 bases, with 8 bases separating them. The CDR3 protein is CASSASESTDTQYF. The CDR3 coding sequence is TGTGCCAGCAGCGCTTCGGAGAGCACAGATACGCAGTATTTT.

This clone was seen more than once but under ten times. The chain employs TRBV2 and TRBJ2-5, with D hard to call. The CDR3 spans 13 residues. From germline, CDR1 is SNHLY and CDR2 FYNNEI. V shed 6 bases and J shed 2 bases, with 10 bases lying between them. CDR3: CASRLQRQETQYF. The DNA for the CDR3 is TGTGCCAGCAGGTTACAAAGACAAGAGACCCAGTACTTC. Variable domain in full (rest from reference TRBV2 and TRBJ2-5): EPEVTQTPSHQVTQMGQEVILRCVPISNHLYFYWYRQILGQKVEFLVSFYNNEISEKSEIFDDQFSVERPDGSNFTLKIRSTKLEDSAMYFCASRLQRQETQYFGPGTRLLVL.